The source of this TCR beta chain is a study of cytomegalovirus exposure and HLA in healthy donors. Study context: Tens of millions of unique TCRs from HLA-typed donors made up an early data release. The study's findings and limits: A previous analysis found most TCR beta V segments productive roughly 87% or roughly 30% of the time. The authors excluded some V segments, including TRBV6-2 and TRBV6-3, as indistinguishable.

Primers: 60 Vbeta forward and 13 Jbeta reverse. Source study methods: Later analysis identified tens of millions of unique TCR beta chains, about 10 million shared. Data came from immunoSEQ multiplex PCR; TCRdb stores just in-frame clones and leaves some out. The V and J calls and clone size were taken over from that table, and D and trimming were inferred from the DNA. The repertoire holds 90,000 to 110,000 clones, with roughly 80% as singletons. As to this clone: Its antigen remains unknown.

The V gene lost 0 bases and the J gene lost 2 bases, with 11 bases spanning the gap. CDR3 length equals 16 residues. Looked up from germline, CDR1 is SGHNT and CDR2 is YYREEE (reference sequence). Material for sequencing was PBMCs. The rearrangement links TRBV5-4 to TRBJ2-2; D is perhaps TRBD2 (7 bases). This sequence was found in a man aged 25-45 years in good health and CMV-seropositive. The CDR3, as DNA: TGTGCCAGCAGCTTGGTCGGGGGGACAAACACCGGGGAGCTGTTTTTT. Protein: CASSLVGGTNTGELFF.